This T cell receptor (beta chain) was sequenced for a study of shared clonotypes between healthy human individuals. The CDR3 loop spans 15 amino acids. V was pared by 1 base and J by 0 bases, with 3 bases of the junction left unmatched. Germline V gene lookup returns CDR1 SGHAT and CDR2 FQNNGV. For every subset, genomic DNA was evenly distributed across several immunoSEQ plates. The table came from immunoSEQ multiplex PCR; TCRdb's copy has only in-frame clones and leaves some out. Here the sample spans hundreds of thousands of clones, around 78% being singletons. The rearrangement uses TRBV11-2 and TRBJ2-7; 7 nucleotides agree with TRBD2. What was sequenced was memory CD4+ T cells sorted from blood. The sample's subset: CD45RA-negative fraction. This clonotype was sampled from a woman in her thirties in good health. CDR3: CASSLVLADSYEQYF. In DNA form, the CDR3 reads TGTGCCAGCAGCTTAGTCCTAGCGGACTCCTACGAGCAGTACTTC. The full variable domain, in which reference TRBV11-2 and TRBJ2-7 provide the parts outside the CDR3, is EAGVAQSPRYKIIEKRQSVAFWCNPISGHATLYWYQQILGQGPKLLIQFQNNGVVDDSQLPKDRFSAERLKGVDSTLKIQPAKLEDSAVYLCASSLVLADSYEQYFGPGTRLTVT.